Shown below are 17 T cell receptor beta chains from a single sample sequenced in a study of shared clonotypes between healthy human individuals. The repertoire was sequenced with immunoSEQ multiplex PCR; TCRdb's copy has only in-frame clones and lacks some. The sample lists over a million clones; about four fifths were seen once. Sequencing was carried out using memory CD4+ T cells from PBMCs. As for subset: CD45RA-negative fraction. These receptors were collected from a man between 18 and 35 years old in good health. Some clones in this sample may be carry-over from other donors' samples.

The chain joins TRBV5-8 to TRBJ1-1; D unresolved. CDR1 is SGHTS and CDR2 is YDEGEE in the germline V gene. The germline V and J ends were trimmed by 2 bases and 4 bases, with 15 bases remaining between them. The CDR3 has 15 amino acids. CDR3 coding DNA: TGTGCCAGCAGCTTTTACTCGGGAGGCCTCACTGAAGCTTTCTTT. This translates into CASSFYSGGLTEAFF.

The V gene is TRBV11-2, the J gene TRBJ1-3; no firm D call. V lost 5 bases to trimming and J lost 0 bases, with 8 bases between them. Looked up from germline, CDR1 is SGHAT and CDR2 is FQNNGV. CDR3 length: 14 amino acids. CDR3 sequence reads: CASSPGLSGNTIYF. CDR3 DNA sequence: TGTGCCAGCAGCCCCGGGCTCTCTGGAAACACCATATATTTT.

This sequence joins TRBV30 and TRBJ1-5; D uncertain. Trimming cost V 4 bases and J 5 bases, with 3 bases left between them. CDR1 GTSNPN and CDR2 SVGIG come from the germline V gene (reference sequence). The CDR3 contains 10 residues. In DNA form, the CDR3 reads TGTGCCTGGAACCATCAGCCCCAGCATTTT. It codes for CAWNHQPQHF.

As to this clone: A junction end diverges from the germline sequence, so it may reflect a read error. This chain links TRBV28 with TRBJ2-1; possibly TRBD2 for D (5 bases). The CDR3 is made up of 13 amino acids. The V gene's germline CDR1 is MDHEN and CDR2 SYDVKM. The CDR3 loop is CASSSTPGMSHLF. The CDR3 DNA reads TGTGCCAGCAGTTCCACACCCGGGATGTCACATCTCTTC.

Here the CDR3 reads CASSQEWRPGQGPTYEQYF. The CDR3 bases are TGTGCCAGCAGCCAAGAATGGCGACCGGGACAAGGGCCGACCTACGAGCAGTACTTC. V usage is TRBV4-2 and J usage is TRBJ2-7, with D possibly TRBD1 on 6 matching bases. The germline gives CDR1 LGHNA, CDR2 YNFKEQ. Trimming left V 0 bases short and J 2 bases short, with 23 bases between. This CDR3 contains 19 residues.

This clone has a handful of counts. V gene TRBV9 combines with J gene TRBJ2-6; D may match TRBD1 or TRBD2 (5 bases each). The CDR3 totals 16 residues. V lost 3 bases and J 0 bases, leaving 10 bases between the germline ends. Germline V gene data show CDR1 as SGDLS and CDR2 as YYNGEE. CDR3 sequence: CASSAGDPSGANVLTF. For the CDR3, the DNA is TGTGCCAGCAGCGCCGGGGACCCCTCTGGGGCCAACGTCCTGACTTTC.

V gene TRBV14 combines with J gene TRBJ2-3; 8 nucleotides line up with TRBD2. The CDR3 is 16 amino acids. V lost 0 bases and J lost 4; bases outside the gene matches: 6. Germline V gene lookup returns CDR1 SGHDN and CDR2 FVKESK. This CDR3 reads CASSQDTGGPSDTQYF. CDR3 sequence (DNA): TGTGCCAGCAGCCAAGATACGGGAGGGCCATCAGATACGCAGTATTTT.

The rearrangement uses TRBV7-2 and TRBJ1-3; D perhaps matches TRBD1 (6 bases). The germline V gene encodes CDR1 SGHTA and CDR2 FQGNSA. V was trimmed by 1 base and J by 3 bases, leaving 13 bases between them. The CDR3 runs to 16 residues. The chain's CDR3 is CASSLDRGAYGNTIYF. CDR3 nucleotides: TGTGCCAGCAGCTTAGATCGGGGGGCTTATGGAAACACCATATATTTT.

The chain links TRBV28 to TRBJ1-5; D uncertain. The CDR3 consists of 12 residues. Germline V lookup: CDR1 MDHEN, CDR2 SYDVKM. Deletions cut 5 bases from V and 9 bases from J, with 11 bases between. The CDR3 reads CASSPPFLPQHF. The CDR3 nucleotides are TGTGCCAGCAGTCCCCCTTTTCTGCCCCAGCATTTT.

This rearrangement joins TRBV28 to TRBJ2-5; 11 nucleotides line up with TRBD2. CDR3 length: 15 residues. With V trimmed by 8 bases and J by 5 bases, 10 bases remained unmatched. The germline gives CDR1 MDHEN, CDR2 SYDVKM. CDR3 nucleotides: TGTGCCAGCGGAGCGAGACTAGCGGGATCGGAGACCCAGTACTTC. It encodes CASGARLAGSETQYF.

The chain uses TRBV7-2 and TRBJ2-2; D remains unclear. Germline CDR1 reads SGHTA; CDR2 reads FQGNSA. This CDR3 comprises 16 residues. Trimming cost V 2 bases and J 2 bases, with 12 bases left between them. DNA of the CDR3: TGTGCCAGCAGCTTATTGGCAGTTCGAAACACCGGGGAGCTGTTTTTT. Encoded protein: CASSLLAVRNTGELFF. The full variable domain, its missing parts supplied by reference TRBV7-2 and TRBJ2-2, is GAGVSQSPSNKVTEKGKDVELRCDPISGHTALYWYRQSLGQGLEFLIYFQGNSAPDKSGLPSDRFSAERTGGSVSTLTIQRTQQEDSAVYLCASSLLAVRNTGELFFGEGSRLTVL.

V and J are TRBV27 and TRBJ2-3; possibly TRBD1 for D (5 bases). V lost 3 bases and J 0 bases, leaving 13 bases between the germline ends. Germline assignment: CDR1 MNHEY and CDR2 SMNVEV (reference sequence). The CDR3 loop spans 16 amino acids. The CDR3 nucleotides are TGTGCCAGCAGTTTGCAGGGATTGCCTAGCACAGATACGCAGTATTTT. This translates into CASSLQGLPSTDTQYF.

This chain connects TRBV5-4 to TRBJ1-4; D is perhaps TRBD1 (6 bases). The CDR3 runs 13 residues. Deletions cut 4 bases from V and 8 bases from J, with 12 bases between. CDR1 is SGHNT and CDR2 is YYREEE in the germline V gene (reference sequence). CDR3 DNA sequence: TGTGCCAGCAGCGACCGGGGGCGGGAAAAACTGTTTTTT. It is translated as CASSDRGREKLFF.

The chain employs TRBV6-1 and TRBJ2-5; the D gene could be TRBD1 or TRBD2 (5 bases each). The CDR3 has 12 residues. The germline V and J ends were trimmed by 7 bases and 6 bases, with 12 bases remaining between them. From germline, CDR1 is MNHNS and CDR2 SASEGT. The CDR3, as DNA: TGTGCCAGCACTAAGGGACGACAGACCCAGTACTTC. It specifies CASTKGRQTQYF.

Comments on this clone: Other DNA sequences in this sample translate to the same CDR3. The chain is built from TRBV7-2 and TRBJ2-5; D is tentatively TRBD1 or TRBD2 (5 bases each). Germline-derived CDR1 and CDR2 are SGHTA and FQGNSA. The CDR3 covers 13 residues. V shed 1 base and J shed 5 bases, with 8 bases lying between them. The CDR3 spells CASSLVWGETQYF. The CDR3 nucleotides read TGTGCCAGCAGCTTAGTATGGGGGGAGACCCAGTACTTC.

The genes are TRBV7-9 and TRBJ2-2, with a tentative D call TRBD1 (6 bases). V lost 3 bases to trimming and J lost 6 bases, with 20 bases between them. The CDR3 covers 17 residues. From germline, CDR1 is SEHNR and CDR2 FQNEAQ (reference sequence). The CDR3 spells CASSFFRGLGAAGELFF. CDR3 DNA: TGTGCCAGCAGCTTTTTCCGAGGGCTGGGGGCCGCCGGGGAGCTGTTTTTT.

The CDR3 DNA reads as TGCGCCAGCAGTGATCCAGGGTTCGGCTCCTACGAGCAGTACTTC. This codes for CASSDPGFGSYEQYF. V usage is TRBV10-1 and J usage is TRBJ2-7; D might be TRBD1 (5 bases). The CDR3 runs to 15 residues. Germline assignment: CDR1 WNHNN and CDR2 SYGVQD (reference sequence). Trimming pared 3 bases from V and 0 bases from J, leaving 12 bases between.